What follows describes a single T cell receptor beta chain. Here immunoSEQ multiplex PCR was the method, and the copy in TCRdb shows in-frame clones only, minus some. The sample has tens of thousands of clones, about 90% seen once; the top ten hold roughly 0.32%. This specimen comes from a study of OX40 agonist ivuxolimab in advanced cancers. Study context: An agonistic anti-OX40 (CD134) antibody, ivuxolimab, was used to treat the patients. All patients had ivuxolimab intravenously every 2 weeks at 0.01 to 10 mg/kg.

The CDR3 is 14 amino acids. The germline CDR1 and CDR2 sequences are MNHEY and SVGAGI. V lost 8 bases to trimming and J lost 5 bases, with 19 bases between them. Autoimmune disease history or systemic immunosuppression led to patient exclusion. Baseline, cycle 4 day 1, and cycle 7 day 1 were the blood sampling points. The TCR was taken from an adult with an advanced solid tumor such as melanoma, head and neck, liver or kidney cancer. V and J are TRBV6-5 and TRBJ2-7; tentative D call: TRBD1 (5 bases). This specimen was CD4+ or CD8+ T cells sorted from blood, taken in a trial of the OX40 agonist ivuxolimab. This CDR3 reads CASQLLPGIDEQYF. The DNA of the CDR3 is TGTGCCAGCCAGTTACTCCCAGGGATCGACGAGCAGTACTTC.